This entry lists 30 T cell receptor beta chains sequenced from one sample in a study of shared clonotypes between healthy human individuals. Naive CD8 populations comprised CD45RO-negative cells positively selected for CCR7, excluding terminally differentiated effector memory CD45RA+ cells. Clones were read by immunoSEQ multiplex PCR, and TCRdb kept only the in-frame ones, dropping some. The profile shows hundreds of thousands of clones, almost 95% of them singletons. The specimen was naive CD8+ T cells sorted from blood. The receptor source for this set is a man younger than 45 in good health.

This chain uses TRBV5-5 with TRBJ2-7; 8 bases map to TRBD1. The germline V gene encodes CDR1 SGHKS and CDR2 YYEKEE (reference sequence). V shed 0 bases, J shed 1 base, and the junction held 6 bases outside the gene matches. There are 16 residues in the CDR3. The DNA of the CDR3 is TGTGCCAGCAGCTTGGTTTCCGGACAGGGTTCCTACGAGCAGTACTTC. Encoded protein: CASSLVSGQGSYEQYF.

The J gene is TRBJ2-7, the V gene TRBV6-6; D is perhaps TRBD2 (5 bases). Germline CDR1 is MNHNY and CDR2 is SVGAGI (reference sequence). V was trimmed by 0 bases and J by 11 bases, leaving 14 bases between them. The CDR3 spans 13 residues. The CDR3 nucleotides read TGTGCCAGCAGTTACTCTATCATGGGAGAGGAGTACTTC. It yields the protein CASSYSIMGEEYF.

The chain has TRBV21-1 and TRBJ1-3. TRBV21-1 is a recognized pseudogene. The CDR3 contains 16 residues. CDR3 coding DNA: TGTGCCAGCAGCAAAGAGAACCGGACCGAAGGAAACACCATATATTTT. This codes for CASSKENRTEGNTIYF.

The chain uses TRBV5-1 and TRBJ2-7, with D perhaps matching TRBD1 or TRBD2 (5 bases each). Per the germline V gene, CDR1 is SGHRS and CDR2 is YFSETQ. V was pared by 4 bases and J by 12 bases, with 23 bases between. The CDR3 totals 14 residues. The CDR3 is CASSHGDGLQEWYF. The CDR3 nucleotides read TGCGCCAGCAGCCACGGGGACGGCCTTCAGGAGTGGTACTTC.

The gene calls are TRBV28 and TRBJ2-1; the match to TRBD2 covers 9 bases. V was clipped by 6 bases and J by 6 bases; unmatched bases: 12. This CDR3 region has 16 residues. Germline values: CDR1 MDHEN, CDR2 SYDVKM. Written as DNA, the CDR3 is TGTGCCAGCAGACCTTCTGGACTAGCGTTGTCCAATGAGCAGTTCTTC. Protein: CASRPSGLALSNEQFF.

The V call is TRBV14, the J call TRBJ2-7, with D perhaps TRBD2 (6 bases). Germline V CDR1 and CDR2: SGHDN, FVKESK. The germline V and J ends were trimmed by 5 bases and 6 bases, with 20 bases remaining between them. The CDR3 is 15 amino acids. CDR3 residues: CASSFRLGPEGEQYF. CDR3 coding DNA: TGTGCCAGCAGCTTCCGGTTGGGGCCGGAGGGCGAGCAGTACTTC.

J is TRBJ2-7 and V is TRBV7-9; 9 bases are shared with TRBD1. CDR1 and CDR2 (germline): SEHNR, FQNEAQ (reference sequence). The CDR3 length is 16 residues. The junction had 5 bases not matched to a gene; V was cut back by 0 bases and J by 2 bases. CDR3 in amino acids: CASSLALGDRAYEQYF. The CDR3 DNA follows: TGTGCCAGCAGCTTAGCGCTAGGGGACAGGGCCTACGAGCAGTACTTC.

Only one count was recorded for this clone. The chain recombines TRBV5-8 with TRBJ2-3, with TRBD2 identical over 14 bases. After removal of 0 bases from V and 4 bases from J, the junction contained 10 bases not matched to a gene. Looked up from germline, CDR1 is SGHTS and CDR2 is YDEGEE. The CDR3 spans 19 residues. CDR3 amino acids: CASSLDGRGLAGVPDTQYF. As DNA, the CDR3 is TGTGCCAGCAGCTTGGATGGTCGGGGACTAGCGGGAGTTCCAGATACGCAGTATTTT.

The V and J genes are TRBV11-2 and TRBJ2-1; TRBD2 agrees at 9 bases. CDR3 length: 15 amino acids. V shed 5 bases, J shed 5 bases, and the junction held 7 bases outside the gene matches. The germline V gene has CDR1 SGHAT and CDR2 FQNNGV. CDR3 sequence (DNA): TGTGCCAGCAGCCGGATTAGCGGGAGCCACAATGAGCAGTTCTTC. As protein: CASSRISGSHNEQFF.

Only one count was recorded for this clone. The chain links TRBV7-2 to TRBJ2-5; 9 nucleotides match TRBD2. Trimming took 3 bases from V and 4 from J; bases not matched to a gene: 3. This CDR3 region has 14 residues. The germline V gene has CDR1 SGHTA and CDR2 FQGNSA. The CDR3 DNA reads as TGTGCCAGCAGCTTTAGCGGGAGCCGAGAGACCCAGTACTTC. This gives the protein CASSFSGSRETQYF.

The chain employs TRBV7-2 and TRBJ2-1; no firm D call. The V gene lost 8 bases and the J gene lost 2 bases, with 16 bases spanning the gap. This CDR3 region has 15 residues. CDR1 and CDR2 from the germline V gene are SGHTA and FQGNSA. The CDR3, as DNA: TGTGCCAGCGGCTCCAGAGACGCCACCTACAATGAGCAGTTCTTC. Translating gives CASGSRDATYNEQFF.

The chain joins TRBV11-2 to TRBJ1-5; 8 positions match TRBD1. V shed 1 base and J 5 bases; nucleotides not matched to a gene: 4. Germline values: CDR1 SGHAT, CDR2 FQNNGV. The CDR3 contains 15 residues. The CDR3 is CASSLGSGGDQPQHF. CDR3 nucleotide sequence: TGTGCCAGCAGCTTAGGTTCAGGGGGCGATCAGCCCCAGCATTTT.

This clone appeared a single time. CDR3 nucleotides: TGTGCCACCATAGACAGGTACGAGCAGTACTTC. It is translated as CATIDRYEQYF. The chain combines TRBV2 with TRBJ2-7, with D tentatively TRBD1 (6 bases). Germline V gene sequence: CDR1 SNHLY, CDR2 FYNNEI. With 10 bases removed from V and 4 bases from J, the gap between germline ends came to 11 bases. This CDR3 has 11 residues.

This clone was observed once. The chain links TRBV28 to TRBJ2-7, with TRBD2 identical over 10 bases. V shed 3 bases and J 2 bases; nucleotides not matched to a gene: 19. The length of the CDR3 is 20 residues. Looked up from germline, CDR1 is MDHEN and CDR2 is SYDVKM. CDR3 region: CASSFELAGDVKVDPYEQYF. In nucleotides, the CDR3 is TGTGCCAGCAGTTTCGAGCTAGCGGGAGACGTTAAGGTGGATCCCTACGAGCAGTACTTC. The variable domain in full, completed from reference TRBV28 and TRBJ2-7, reads DVKVTQSSRYLVKRTGEKVFLECVQDMDHENMFWYRQDPGLGLRLIYFSYDVKMKEKGDIPEGYSVSREKKERFSLILESASTNQTSMYLCASSFELAGDVKVDPYEQYFGPGTRLTVT.

V gene TRBV7-2 combines with J gene TRBJ2-3, with D perhaps assigned TRBD1 or TRBD2 (5 bases each). CDR3 size: 15 residues. V was shortened by 4 bases and J by 4 bases, with 15 bases between the two germline ends. Germline V gene sequence: CDR1 SGHTA, CDR2 FQGNSA. The CDR3 coding sequence is TGTGCCAGCAGCTATTTTCCCGGGACCGCAGATACGCAGTATTTT. Protein product: CASSYFPGTADTQYF. Based on the CDR3 plus reference TRBV7-2 and TRBJ2-3, the full variable domain is GAGVSQSPSNKVTEKGKDVELRCDPISGHTALYWYRQSLGQGLEFLIYFQGNSAPDKSGLPSDRFSAERTGGSVSTLTIQRTQQEDSAVYLCASSYFPGTADTQYFGPGTRLTVL.

On this clone itself: The sample contains more than one DNA sequence encoding this CDR3. The genes are TRBV7-9 and TRBJ2-1; D is perhaps TRBD2 (5 bases). V lost 3 bases, J lost 4 bases, and 10 bases lay in between. The CDR3 is 14 amino acids. The germline V gene has CDR1 SEHNR and CDR2 FQNEAQ (reference sequence). CDR3 DNA: TGTGCCAGCAGCTTGGCGGGTCAGTACAATGAGCAGTTCTTC. It yields the protein CASSLAGQYNEQFF.

Comments on this clone: Additional DNA sequences in this sample encode the identical CDR3. CDR3 sequence reads: CASSFGSPYEQYF. The CDR3 nucleotides are TGTGCCAGCAGTTTCGGGAGCCCCTACGAGCAGTACTTC. The V gene is TRBV27, the J gene TRBJ2-7, with a possible D match to TRBD2 (6 bases). The V end was cut by 3 bases, the J end by 2 bases, with 8 bases between. The CDR3 has 13 amino acids. Germline CDR1 MNHEY, CDR2 SMNVEV (reference sequence).

This clone was detected once. The genes are TRBV2 and TRBJ2-7, with 7 bases fitting TRBD2. With 0 bases clipped from V and 4 bases from J, the junction kept 12 bases outside the gene matches. Germline CDR1 SNHLY, CDR2 FYNNEI. The CDR3 consists of 17 residues. CDR3: CASSEALGYGEGYEQYF. The CDR3 DNA is TGTGCCAGCAGTGAAGCGCTGGGCTACGGGGAGGGTTACGAGCAGTACTTC.

The chain recombines TRBV5-8 with TRBJ2-2; possible D gene TRBD1, 6 bases. CDR1 is SGHTS and CDR2 is YDEGEE in the germline V gene. With 3 bases removed from V and 1 base from J, the gap between germline ends came to 10 bases. CDR3 length: 15 residues. DNA for the CDR3: TGTGCCAGCAGCTCGTGGGGACAGAACACCGGGGAGCTGTTTTTT. This encodes CASSSWGQNTGELFF. Full variable domain (remainder filled in from reference TRBV5-8 and TRBJ2-2): EAGVTQSPTHLIKTRGQQATLRCSPISGHTSVYWYQQALGLGLQFLLWYDEGEERNRGNFPPRFSGRQFPNYSSELNVNALELEDSALYLCASSSWGQNTGELFFGEGSRLTVL.

This chain uses TRBV27 with TRBJ2-5; D is undetermined. V dropped 6 bases and J dropped 0 bases, with 11 bases sitting between them. The CDR3 loop spans 14 amino acids. Germline-derived CDR1 and CDR2 are MNHEY and SMNVEV (reference sequence). The DNA of the CDR3 is TGTGCCAGCAGAGTGAGAGCCTACCAAGAGACCCAGTACTTC. Translated, it gives CASRVRAYQETQYF.

This sequence joins TRBV7-2 and TRBJ1-2, with 9 positions matching TRBD1. The CDR3 consists of 15 residues. Per germline, CDR1 SGHTA and CDR2 FQGNSA. J lost 3 bases, V lost 5 bases, and 7 bases had no gene match. Here the CDR3 reads CASSRTGEGHYGYTF. The CDR3 DNA reads as TGTGCCAGCAGCCGGACAGGGGAAGGTCACTATGGCTACACCTTC.

This sequence joins TRBV11-2 and TRBJ2-7, with D uncertain. Looked up from germline, CDR1 is SGHAT and CDR2 is FQNNGV. Trimming took 4 bases from V and 4 from J, leaving 5 bases between them. The CDR3 is 11 amino acids. The CDR3 here is CASSYRYEQYF. In nucleotides, the CDR3 is TGTGCCAGCAGCTACCGGTACGAGCAGTACTTC.

The rearrangement uses TRBV29-1 and TRBJ1-2, with TRBD1 matching 12 bases. The CDR3 covers 15 residues. CDR1 is SQVTM and CDR2 is ANQGSEA in the germline V gene. V was clipped by 5 bases and J by 3 bases; unmatched bases: 7. CDR3 nucleotides: TGCAGCGTTCCGGGACAGGGGGCCGGGGACTATGGCTACACCTTC. It encodes CSVPGQGAGDYGYTF.

The chain combines TRBV6-5 with TRBJ2-5; D unclear. Germline-derived CDR1 and CDR2 are MNHEY and SVGAGI. Trimming left V 4 bases short and J 5 bases short, with 17 bases between. The CDR3 extends over 15 amino acids. This CDR3 is CASSSPRSRSETQYF. CDR3 DNA: TGTGCCAGCAGTTCCCCGAGGTCCAGATCGGAGACCCAGTACTTC.

The chain is built from TRBV5-1 and TRBJ2-1; D not resolved. Germline CDR1 reads SGHRS; CDR2 reads YFSETQ. V lost 9 bases and J lost 3, with 13 bases in between. The CDR3 runs 13 residues. CDR3: CATSGEIYNEQFF. CDR3 bases: TGCGCCACCTCTGGTGAGATCTACAATGAGCAGTTCTTC.

The chain couples TRBV7-9 to TRBJ2-4; D remains unclear. This CDR3 region has 14 residues. From germline, CDR1 is SEHNR and CDR2 FQNEAQ (reference sequence). V was trimmed by 0 bases and J by 1 base, leaving 4 bases between them. CDR3 nucleotide sequence: TGTGCCAGCAGCTTAGCAGGGGCCAAAAACATTCAGTACTTC. Translation gives CASSLAGAKNIQYF. Combining the CDR3 with reference TRBV7-9 and TRBJ2-4 gives the whole variable domain DTGVSQNPRHKITKRGQNVTFRCDPISEHNRLYWYRQTLGQGPEFLTYFQNEAQLEKSRLLSDRFSAERPKGSFSTLEIQRTEQGDSAMYLCASSLAGAKNIQYFGAGTRLSVL.

The gene calls are TRBV4-3 and TRBJ2-7; D is possibly TRBD2 (5 bases). The germline V gene has CDR1 LGHNA and CDR2 YSLEER. The CDR3 extends over 17 amino acids. V was trimmed by 1 base and J by 5 bases, leaving 21 bases between them. CDR3 nucleotide sequence: TGCGCCAGCAGCCAAGTAGTTCCCGGTGGACTGCCTGACGAGCAGTACTTC. Its translation is CASSQVVPGGLPDEQYF.

The genes are TRBV18 and TRBJ2-7; 7 bases are a match to TRBD2. There are 14 residues in the CDR3. The V gene end was trimmed by 3 bases and the J gene end by 3 bases; junction bases not matched to a gene: 5. The germline V gene has CDR1 KGHSH and CDR2 LQKENI. DNA for the CDR3: TGTGCCAGCTCACCTGAAGCGGGAATCTACGAGCAGTACTTC. As protein: CASSPEAGIYEQYF.

The V and J genes are TRBV9 and TRBJ2-1; 12 bases map to TRBD2. CDR3 length equals 15 residues. The germline CDR1 and CDR2 sequences are SGDLS and YYNGEE. V lost 4 bases and J lost 5; bases outside the gene matches: 4. CDR3 nucleotide sequence: TGTGCCAGCAGCCTGACTAGCGGGAGAAACAATGAGCAGTTCTTC. The encoded protein is CASSLTSGRNNEQFF. Together with reference TRBV9 and TRBJ2-1, the CDR3 gives the full variable domain: DSGVTQTPKHLITATGQRVTLRCSPRSGDLSVYWYQQSLDQGLQFLIQYYNGEERAKGNILERFSAQQFPDLHSELNLSSLELGDSALYFCASSLTSGRNNEQFFGPGTRLTVL.

This chain joins TRBV7-8 and TRBJ1-1; 8 positions match TRBD1. This CDR3 has 17 residues. CDR1 and CDR2 (germline): SGHVS, FQNEAQ. Trimming cost V 3 bases and J 4 bases; bases outside gene matches: 13. For the CDR3, the DNA is TGTGCCAGCAGCTTCCGGACAGGGATCTTAGGAGGCACTGAAGCTTTCTTT. Translating it yields CASSFRTGILGGTEAFF.